This TCR beta chain was sequenced during a study of shared clonotypes between healthy human individuals. About the study: Plates per donor: three CD4 naive, three CD4 memory, two CD8 naive, one CD8 memory.

Method: immunoSEQ multiplex PCR; TCRdb's copy keeps in-frame clones and lacks some. The data contain more than 1.2 million clones, 98% of them singletons. From germline, CDR1 is SGHTS and CDR2 YDEGEE. This CDR3 has 11 residues. Between the trimmed V and J ends, which lost 4 bases and 4 bases, there was a span of 6 bases. Division of CD4+ cells produced a CD45RA+ naive subset and a CD45RA-negative memory subset. The rearrangement uses TRBV5-8 and TRBJ2-7; D gene unclear. Sequenced input: naive CD4+ T cells sorted from blood. Described subset: CD45RA+ positively selected. This receptor was identified in a man between 25 and 39 years old in good health. The CDR3 sequence: CASSPSYEQYF. Here the CDR3 DNA reads TGTGCCAGCAGCCCCTCATACGAGCAGTACTTC.